Listed here are 27 T cell receptor beta chains from one sample, sequenced in a study of neoadjuvant anti-PD-1 for oral cavity cancer listed by TCRdb under 2021. The sample's time point, from its label and the paper: after neoadjuvant nivolumab, at surgical resection. Receptor amplification or capture employed the immunoSEQ multiplex PCR assay. This is the immuneACCESS table as TCRdb keeps it, with only in-frame sequences that have V and J called. A part of the clones is gone; compared with another copy, unresolved V genes explain less than half, and the rest is unexplained. The sample contains 9,500 to 10,000 clones, about three fifths of them found a single time. The ten top clones hold under 5% of the sample. The sample in question was PBMCs, obtained after nivolumab (anti-PD-1) treatment. The receptors stem from a person between 40 and 80 years old with oral cavity squamous cell carcinoma.

The V call is TRBV5-1, the J call TRBJ2-5; D is undetermined. The CDR3 is 15 amino acids. V was shortened by 3 bases and J by 3 bases, with 15 bases between the two germline ends. Germline V CDR1 and CDR2: SGHRS, YFSETQ. The CDR3 protein is CASSSQHRAEETQYF. For the CDR3, the DNA is TGCGCCAGCAGCTCGCAACACCGGGCCGAAGAGACCCAGTACTTC.

In this sample, this clone turned up once. The chain links TRBV19 to TRBJ1-4; D gene unclear. The CDR3 totals 15 residues. Trimming stripped 5 bases from V and 1 base from J, with 11 bases between. Germline values: CDR1 LNHDA, CDR2 SQIVND (reference sequence). The CDR3 region has the DNA TGTGCCAGTAGTGCCCCGATCGGAACTAATGAAAAACTGTTTTTT. Protein sequence: CASSAPIGTNEKLFF.

V is TRBV5-6 and J is TRBJ1-1; 8 bases line up with TRBD1. V trimming: 4 bases; J trimming: 4 bases; junction bases outside the gene matches: 6. The V gene's germline CDR1 is SGHDT and CDR2 YYEEEE. This CDR3 is 14 amino acids long. This CDR3 is CASSLRQGSTEAFF. The DNA for the CDR3 is TGTGCCAGCAGCCTTCGACAGGGGAGCACTGAAGCTTTCTTT.

This clone occurred once. V is TRBV7-9 and J is TRBJ1-1; 9 bases fit TRBD1. With 5 bases clipped from V and 5 bases from J, the junction kept 12 bases outside the gene matches. The CDR3 has 16 residues. Germline assignment: CDR1 SEHNR and CDR2 FQNEAQ (reference sequence). The CDR3 DNA follows: TGTGCCAGCAGCCCTCCCGGGACAGGGCAGAGGACTGAAGCTTTCTTT. Its protein product is CASSPPGTGQRTEAFF. Together with reference TRBV7-9 and TRBJ1-1, the CDR3 gives the full variable domain: DTGVSQNPRHKITKRGQNVTFRCDPISEHNRLYWYRQTLGQGPEFLTYFQNEAQLEKSRLLSDRFSAERPKGSFSTLEIQRTEQGDSAMYLCASSPPGTGQRTEAFFGQGTRLTVV.

This clone showed up just a few times. V usage is TRBV30 and J usage is TRBJ1-5; D gene unclear. Germline V gene data show CDR1 as GTSNPN and CDR2 as SVGIG (reference sequence). This CDR3 spans 14 amino acids. Trimming cost V 0 bases and J 7 bases, with 13 bases left between them. In DNA, the CDR3 is TGTGCCTGGAGTGTACGTAGGGCCGGGCAGCCCCAGCATTTT. It is translated as CAWSVRRAGQPQHF.

The J gene is TRBJ2-7, the V gene TRBV28; 8 nucleotides agree with TRBD1. With V trimmed by 11 bases and J by 4 bases, 7 bases remained unmatched. CDR1 and CDR2 from the germline V gene are MDHEN and SYDVKM. The CDR3 has 12 residues. CDR3: CAVRGRLYEQYF. As DNA, the CDR3 is TGTGCCGTCAGGGGGCGCTTATACGAGCAGTACTTC.

This clone was found a few times. The rearrangement links TRBV19 to TRBJ1-2, with 8 bases fitting TRBD1. CDR1 is LNHDA, CDR2 SQIVND, per germline (reference sequence). The CDR3 has 15 residues. The V and J ends lost 1 base and 4 bases, in that order; junction bases with no gene match: 5. The CDR3 loop reads CASSIASTGGYGYTF. The DNA of the CDR3 is TGTGCCAGTAGTATAGCCTCTACAGGGGGCTATGGCTACACCTTC. Full variable domain (rest looked up from reference TRBV19 and TRBJ1-2): DGGITQSPKYLFRKEGQNVTLSCEQNLNHDAMYWYRQDPGQGLRLIYYSQIVNDFQKGDIAEGYSVSREKKESFPLTVTSAQKNPTAFYLCASSIASTGGYGYTFGSGTRLTVV.

The chain recombines TRBV11-3 with TRBJ1-1; TRBD1 might be the D (6 bases). This CDR3 is built from 13 residues. Per the germline V gene, CDR1 is SGHNT and CDR2 is YENEEA. Trimming removed 3 bases from V and 2 bases from J, with 7 bases in between. CDR3 DNA: TGTGCCAGCAGCTTGGGGGGCAACACTGAAGCTTTCTTT. This gives the protein CASSLGGNTEAFF. Using reference TRBV11-3 and TRBJ1-1 for the parts outside the CDR3, the full variable domain is EAGVVQSPRYKIIEKKQPVAFWCNPISGHNTLYWYLQNLGQGPELLIRYENEEAVDDSQLPKDRFSAERLKGVDSTLKIQPAELGDSAVYLCASSLGGNTEAFFGQGTRLTVV.

For the CDR3, the DNA is TGCAGCGTCACGACTTCCTACGAGCAGTACTTC. Its translation: CSVTTSYEQYF. This chain connects TRBV29-1 to TRBJ2-7; D is unclear. Germline-derived CDR1 and CDR2 are SQVTM and ANQGSEA. V gave up 6 bases and J gave up 1 base, with 7 bases separating them. The CDR3 is made up of 11 amino acids.

The V call is TRBV13, the J call TRBJ2-3, with D tentatively TRBD2 (6 bases). The CDR3 totals 15 residues. Germline lookup yields CDR1 PRHDT and CDR2 FYEKMQ (reference sequence). V lost 5 bases to trimming and J lost 3 bases, with 15 bases between them. CDR3 protein: CASSVRQLATDTQYF. The CDR3 DNA is TGTGCCAGCAGCGTCCGACAGCTAGCGACAGATACGCAGTATTTT.

This chain uses TRBV11-2 with TRBJ2-3, with TRBD2 matching 8 bases. This CDR3 region has 14 residues. Looked up from germline, CDR1 is SGHAT and CDR2 is FQNNGV. The J segment lost 1 base and the V segment lost 6 bases, leaving 3 bases of the junction unmatched. Here the CDR3 DNA reads TGTGCCAGCAGGAGAGCGGGGGGCACAGATACGCAGTATTTT. Translating it yields CASRRAGGTDTQYF. Drawing the rest from reference TRBV11-2 and TRBJ2-3, the complete variable domain is EAGVAQSPRYKIIEKRQSVAFWCNPISGHATLYWYQQILGQGPKLLIQFQNNGVVDDSQLPKDRFSAERLKGVDSTLKIQPAKLEDSAVYLCASRRAGGTDTQYFGPGTRLTVL.

The gene calls are TRBV28 and TRBJ1-2; D unresolved. Germline V lookup: CDR1 MDHEN, CDR2 SYDVKM. V was shortened by 4 bases and J by 4 bases, with 4 bases between the two germline ends. The CDR3 totals 11 residues. DNA for the CDR3: TGTGCCAGCAGTTCCTCCTATGGCTACACCTTC. The encoded protein is CASSSSYGYTF.

V gene TRBV6-1 combines with J gene TRBJ1-2; 9 bases match TRBD1. The CDR3 runs 14 residues. From germline, CDR1 is MNHNS and CDR2 SASEGT. Trimming at V came to 6 bases and at J to 2 bases, leaving 4 bases not matched to a gene. CDR3 protein: CASRSTGGNYGYTF. As DNA, the CDR3 is TGTGCCAGCAGATCAACAGGGGGCAACTATGGCTACACCTTC.

The chain uses TRBV27 and TRBJ1-2; possibly TRBD1 for D (5 bases). V was cut by 3 bases and J by 1 base, with 24 bases left in between. This CDR3 comprises 19 residues. Germline V gene sequence: CDR1 MNHEY, CDR2 SMNVEV (reference sequence). CDR3 nucleotides: TGTGCCAGCAGTTTTATCACCGGGGGAACTCGGGAGGATAACTATGGCTACACCTTC. Its protein product is CASSFITGGTREDNYGYTF.

V is TRBV6-1 and J is TRBJ2-7; D possibly corresponds to TRBD1 (6 bases). V gave up 7 bases and J gave up 4 bases, with 14 bases separating them. This CDR3 region has 13 residues. Germline CDR1 reads MNHNS; CDR2 reads SASEGT. CDR3 sequence (DNA): TGTGCCAGCACTTACAGGGTAGGGTACGAGCAGTACTTC. Translating it yields CASTYRVGYEQYF.

This chain connects TRBV25-1 to TRBJ1-4; 7 nucleotides match TRBD1. The V and J ends lost 4 bases and 6 bases, in that order; junction bases with no gene match: 8. Looked up from germline, CDR1 is MGHDK and CDR2 is SYGVNS. The CDR3 contains 15 residues. CDR3 coding DNA: TGTGCCAGCAGTGTTTGGGACAGAGGTGATGAAAAACTGTTTTTT. Its translation is CASSVWDRGDEKLFF.

This chain connects TRBV19 to TRBJ2-5, with a tentative D call TRBD2 (7 bases). V shed 7 bases and J shed 5 bases, with 17 bases lying between them. The CDR3 is 14 residues long. The V gene's germline CDR1 is LNHDA and CDR2 SQIVND (reference sequence). DNA for the CDR3: TGTGCCAGTACCCCGCGGGGGAGGGGGGAGACCCAGTACTTC. Amino acid sequence: CASTPRGRGETQYF.

This rearrangement joins TRBV19 to TRBJ1-1; D possibly corresponds to TRBD1 (6 bases). Germline CDR1 and CDR2: LNHDA and SQIVND (reference sequence). V lost 5 bases and J 2 bases, leaving 15 bases between the germline ends. The CDR3 is made up of 15 amino acids. CDR3 region: CASSSRTELNTEAFF. In nucleotides, the CDR3 is TGTGCCAGTAGTTCTCGGACAGAACTTAACACTGAAGCTTTCTTT.

The chain has TRBV5-1 and TRBJ2-7; 7 nucleotides align to TRBD2. The CDR3 is 15 residues long. Per germline, CDR1 SGHRS and CDR2 YFSETQ. The V segment lost 3 bases and the J segment 6 bases; nucleotides outside the gene matches: 12. The DNA of the CDR3 is TGCGCCAGCAGCTCCTCGGCGGGAGCTCGATCCGAGCAGTACTTC. Encoded protein: CASSSSAGARSEQYF.

This clone has more than one count but fewer than ten. The rearrangement uses TRBV18 and TRBJ1-5; possible D gene TRBD1, 5 bases. CDR1 and CDR2 (germline): KGHSH, LQKENI. Trimming cost V 3 bases and J 2 bases, with 17 bases left between them. This CDR3 has 17 amino acids. CDR3 nucleotide sequence: TGTGCCAGCTCACCTGAATGGGACTCCCAAGGCAATCAGCCCCAGCATTTT. Translating it yields CASSPEWDSQGNQPQHF.

This clone was recorded a few times. V is TRBV2 and J is TRBJ1-5, with D unclear. CDR3 length: 13 amino acids. V was pared by 4 bases and J by 7 bases, with 11 bases between. CDR1 and CDR2 from the germline V gene are SNHLY and FYNNEI. The CDR3 nucleotides are TGTGCCAGCAGTGTACTCCAGGAGCAGCCCCAGCATTTT. It yields the protein CASSVLQEQPQHF.

There are a few counts of this clone. The chain recombines TRBV29-1 with TRBJ2-2, with TRBD1 matching 7 bases. J lost 3 bases, V lost 7 bases, and 8 bases had no gene match. The CDR3 runs to 14 residues. CDR1 and CDR2 from the germline V gene are SQVTM and ANQGSEA. CDR3 in DNA: TGCAGCGGGGGCCGGGACAGAGACACCGGGGAGCTGTTTTTT. Protein: CSGGRDRDTGELFF.

The gene calls are TRBV6-4 and TRBJ2-5, with D possibly TRBD2 on 6 matching bases. This CDR3 spans 15 amino acids. Trimming removed 5 bases from V and 0 bases from J, with 13 bases in between. Germline CDR1 MRHNA, CDR2 SNTAGT. The CDR3 DNA follows: TGTGCCAGCAGTTGCGGGGCACCCGACCAAGAGACCCAGTACTTC. Translated: CASSCGAPDQETQYF.

V is TRBV28 and J is TRBJ2-7; TRBD2 agrees at 16 bases. V dropped 3 bases and J dropped 7; count of bases not matched to a gene: 6. Germline-derived CDR1 and CDR2 are MDHEN and SYDVKM. The CDR3 length is 16 residues. CDR3 sequence: CASSLGTSGRAGEQYF. CDR3 DNA: TGTGCCAGCAGTTTGGGGACTAGCGGGAGGGCCGGGGAGCAGTACTTC.

The CDR3 coding sequence is TGTGCCAGCAGTTTCCTCCTAGGGACCTACGAGCAGTACTTC. Protein product: CASSFLLGTYEQYF. The chain uses TRBV28 and TRBJ2-7; D gene unclear. Germline V gene sequence: CDR1 MDHEN, CDR2 SYDVKM. The V end lost 3 bases, the J end lost 2 bases, and 11 bases lay between the germline ends. CDR3 length: 14 amino acids.

The V gene is TRBV28, the J gene TRBJ1-1; no firm D call. The CDR3 covers 14 residues. Germline-derived CDR1 and CDR2 are MDHEN and SYDVKM. The V end lost 2 bases, the J end lost 0 bases, and 7 bases lay between the germline ends. The CDR3 loop is CASSLGRMNTEAFF. The DNA of the CDR3 is TGTGCCAGCAGTTTAGGGAGGATGAACACTGAAGCTTTCTTT.

The chain recombines TRBV19 with TRBJ1-5; a weak D match, TRBD1 (6 bases). Germline CDR1 LNHDA, CDR2 SQIVND (reference sequence). The CDR3 contains 13 residues. V was shortened by 7 bases and J by 3 bases, with 10 bases between the two germline ends. The DNA for the CDR3 is TGTGCCAGTAAAAACAGGGACAATCAGCCCCAGCATTTT. It translates to CASKNRDNQPQHF.